The entry below gives a single TCR beta chain sequence along with its context. The CDR3 covers 14 residues. V lost 6 bases and J 7 bases, leaving 19 bases between the germline ends. CDR1 and CDR2 from the germline V gene are SGHAT and FQNNGV. Seattle patients were enrolled during active infection and followed longitudinally. Per the authors' pipeline: Amplification with reference gene primers provided the estimates of nucleated cell counts. Profiled with immunoSEQ multiplex PCR; TCRdb holds only in-frame clones, not every one. D and trimming come from the DNA, and the V and J calls and clone size come from that table. The sample records some 450,000 clones, roughly 90% being singletons. This specimen comes from a study of blood T cell repertoires in COVID-19. Background on the study: The United States, Italy and Spain provided the acute and convalescent COVID-19 samples.

This TCR derives from a man younger than 35 with COVID-19, enrolled during active disease. The rearrangement links TRBV11-2 to TRBJ2-7, with D unresolved. Sequenced material: peripheral blood. The CDR3 nucleotides read TGTGCCAGCAGTCTTACCGTACCTCCGGGTGAGCAGTACTTC. It translates to CASSLTVPPGEQYF.